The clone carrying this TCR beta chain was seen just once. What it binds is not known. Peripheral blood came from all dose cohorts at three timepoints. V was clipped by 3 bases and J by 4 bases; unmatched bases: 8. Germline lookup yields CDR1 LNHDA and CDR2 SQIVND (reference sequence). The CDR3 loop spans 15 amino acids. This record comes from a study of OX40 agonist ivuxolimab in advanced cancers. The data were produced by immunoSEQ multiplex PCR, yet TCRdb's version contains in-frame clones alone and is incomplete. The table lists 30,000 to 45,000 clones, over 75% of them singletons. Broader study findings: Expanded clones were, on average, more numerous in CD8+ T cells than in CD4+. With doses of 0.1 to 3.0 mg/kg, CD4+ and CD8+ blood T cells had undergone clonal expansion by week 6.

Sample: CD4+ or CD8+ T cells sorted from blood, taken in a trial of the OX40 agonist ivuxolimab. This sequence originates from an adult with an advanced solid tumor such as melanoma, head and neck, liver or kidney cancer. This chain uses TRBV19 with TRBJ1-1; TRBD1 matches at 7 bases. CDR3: CASSMNTGVSTEAFF. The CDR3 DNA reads TGTGCCAGTAGTATGAATACAGGGGTGAGCACTGAAGCTTTCTTT. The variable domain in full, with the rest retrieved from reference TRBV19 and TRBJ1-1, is DGGITQSPKYLFRKEGQNVTLSCEQNLNHDAMYWYRQDPGQGLRLIYYSQIVNDFQKGDIAEGYSVSREKKESFPLTVTSAQKNPTAFYLCASSMNTGVSTEAFFGQGTRLTVV.